Below, 19 T cell receptor beta chains from the same sample are listed, as sequenced in a study of cytomegalovirus exposure and HLA in healthy donors. The primer mix had 60 Vbeta and 13 Jbeta primers. Here immunoSEQ multiplex PCR was the method, and the copy in TCRdb shows in-frame clones only, minus some. The sample has 100,000 to 150,000 clones; over 75% are singletons. The specimen sequenced was PBMCs. The receptors here all came from a woman aged 40 to 50 in good health and CMV-seropositive.

The chain couples TRBV28 to TRBJ1-1, with 12 bases matching TRBD1. Germline loops: CDR1 MDHEN, CDR2 SYDVKM. CDR3 length: 14 amino acids. The trim removed 5 bases at V and 11 bases at J, leaving 9 bases unmatched. The CDR3 region is CASSSPGTGGWAFF. The CDR3 bases are TGTGCCAGCAGTAGTCCCGGGACAGGGGGCTGGGCTTTCTTT.

This CDR3 reads CASSLNIQETQYF. The CDR3 coding sequence is TGTGCCAGCAGCTTAAACATACAAGAGACCCAGTACTTC. V and J are TRBV7-3 and TRBJ2-5, with no clear D. The CDR3 runs 13 residues. V was clipped by 1 base and J by 2 bases, with 5 bases between them. Germline assignment: CDR1 SGHTA and CDR2 FQGTGA.

J is TRBJ2-7 and V is TRBV27, with TRBD2 identical over 13 bases. The CDR3 runs to 15 residues. V dropped 6 bases and J dropped 2; count of bases not matched to a gene: 4. Germline-derived CDR1 and CDR2 are MNHEY and SMNVEV (reference sequence). In DNA, the CDR3 is TGTGCCAGCAGCCGGACTAGCGGGAGCCCCTACGAGCAGTACTTC. Encoded protein: CASSRTSGSPYEQYF.

V is TRBV29-1 and J is TRBJ2-2; TRBD2 aligns across 12 bases. CDR3 length equals 15 residues. The ends lost 6 bases at V and 2 bases at J; junction bases unmatched: 4. In germline, CDR1 is SQVTM, CDR2 ANQGSEA. The CDR3 spells CSVGLAGRNTGELFF. Here the CDR3 DNA reads TGCAGCGTAGGACTAGCGGGACGAAACACCGGGGAGCTGTTTTTT.

Here the CDR3 reads CASSKDRGRQPQHF. The DNA of the CDR3 is TGTGCCAGCAGCAAGGACAGGGGGAGGCAGCCCCAGCATTTT. The chain recombines TRBV2 with TRBJ1-5, with TRBD1 identical over 10 bases. CDR1 is SNHLY and CDR2 is FYNNEI in the germline V gene. CDR3 length: 14 residues. The V and J ends lost 6 bases and 7 bases, in that order; junction bases with no gene match: 6.

This clone has just a few counts. The V gene is TRBV6-6, the J gene TRBJ2-1, with TRBD1 matching 8 bases. V was pared by 8 bases and J by 5 bases, with 5 bases of the junction left unmatched. Germline CDR1 MNHNY, CDR2 SVGAGI (reference sequence). This CDR3 has 13 residues. CDR3 residues: CASARGLNNEQFF. CDR3 nucleotides: TGTGCCAGCGCCAGGGGGCTCAACAATGAGCAGTTCTTC.

The rearrangement links TRBV6-1 to TRBJ2-1; 10 positions match TRBD1. The CDR3 spans 15 residues. The ends lost 5 bases at V and 6 bases at J; junction bases unmatched: 7. In germline, CDR1 is MNHNS, CDR2 SASEGT. CDR3 sequence: CASSPRTGGRNEQFF. CDR3 nucleotide sequence: TGTGCCAGCAGTCCCCGGACAGGGGGACGCAATGAGCAGTTCTTC.

J is TRBJ1-4 and V is TRBV9, with D possibly being TRBD1 (5 bases). From germline, CDR1 is SGDLS and CDR2 YYNGEE. The ends were cut back, 3 bases at V and 5 bases at J, with 14 bases in the middle. The CDR3 totals 15 residues. Here the CDR3 reads CASSEEGKANEKLFF. CDR3 nucleotide sequence: TGTGCCAGCAGCGAGGAGGGGAAGGCCAATGAAAAACTGTTTTTT. Using reference TRBV9 and TRBJ1-4 for the parts outside the CDR3, the full variable domain is DSGVTQTPKHLITATGQRVTLRCSPRSGDLSVYWYQQSLDQGLQFLIQYYNGEERAKGNILERFSAQQFPDLHSELNLSSLELGDSALYFCASSEEGKANEKLFFGSGTQLSVL.

DNA of the CDR3: TGCAGCGTCAGGACTAGCGGGAGTACGACAGATACGCAGTATTTT. It encodes CSVRTSGSTTDTQYF. The chain couples TRBV29-1 to TRBJ2-3; the match to TRBD2 covers 13 bases. The germline V gene has CDR1 SQVTM and CDR2 ANQGSEA. The ends lost 6 bases at V and 3 bases at J; junction bases unmatched: 6. The length of the CDR3 is 15 residues.

The chain is built from TRBV5-1 and TRBJ1-2; perhaps TRBD1 as D (5 bases). CDR3 length equals 15 residues. In germline, CDR1 is SGHRS, CDR2 YFSETQ. V lost 3 bases, J lost 0 bases, and 12 bases lay in between. The CDR3 region is CASSSRQTANYGYTF. The CDR3 bases are TGCGCCAGCAGCTCCCGACAGACAGCTAACTATGGCTACACCTTC.

This CDR3 is CASSHPKQGADTEAFF. CDR3 nucleotide sequence: TGCGCCAGCAGCCATCCCAAACAGGGGGCGGACACTGAAGCTTTCTTT. This chain connects TRBV4-1 to TRBJ1-1, with 9 bases aligning to TRBD1. After removal of 3 bases from V and 3 bases from J, the junction contained 8 bases not matched to a gene. The germline CDR1 and CDR2 sequences are MGHRA and YSYEKL. CDR3 length equals 16 residues.

The rearrangement links TRBV28 to TRBJ2-7, with D possibly being TRBD2 (5 bases). From germline, CDR1 is MDHEN and CDR2 SYDVKM. The CDR3 sequence is 13 residues long. V dropped 2 bases and J dropped 4 bases, with 9 bases sitting between them. CDR3 sequence: CASSLTERYEQYF. The DNA for the CDR3 is TGTGCCAGCAGTTTAACCGAGCGGTACGAGCAGTACTTC.

This chain joins TRBV5-7 and TRBJ1-1, with 9 bases matching TRBD1. Being an ORF, TRBV5-7 has a function that is uncertain. V shed 5 bases, J shed 0 bases, and the junction held 5 bases outside the gene matches. The CDR3 spans 15 residues. CDR3 residues: CASRMGQGLNTEAFF. CDR3 nucleotides: TGTGCCAGCAGAATGGGACAGGGCTTGAACACTGAAGCTTTCTTT.

The rearrangement links TRBV30 to TRBJ1-2; D is unclear. The length of the CDR3 is 11 residues. From germline, CDR1 is GTSNPN and CDR2 SVGIG (reference sequence). The germline V and J ends were trimmed by 1 base and 4 bases, with 4 bases remaining between them. CDR3: CAWSALYGYTF. CDR3 coding DNA: TGTGCCTGGAGTGCCCTCTATGGCTACACCTTC.

This chain connects TRBV11-3 to TRBJ2-1, with TRBD2 matching over 12 bases. The CDR3 extends over 16 amino acids. Germline values: CDR1 SGHNT, CDR2 YENEEA. Trimming removed 4 bases from V and 2 bases from J; junction bases left unmatched: 3. This CDR3 reads CASSSGLAGPYNEQFF. DNA of the CDR3: TGTGCCAGCAGCTCGGGACTAGCGGGTCCCTACAATGAGCAGTTCTTC.

In this sample, this clone turned up a few times. J is TRBJ1-2 and V is TRBV5-1; D perhaps matches TRBD1 (5 bases). CDR1 SGHRS and CDR2 YFSETQ come from the germline V gene. Trimming shortened V by 1 base and J by 8 bases, and 18 bases separated the two germline ends. This CDR3 region has 15 residues. Here the CDR3 DNA reads TGCGCCAGCAGCTTGCTTGACGGGGCGGGAGGCGGCTACACCTTC. Translated: CASSLLDGAGGGYTF. Full variable domain (rest looked up from reference TRBV5-1 and TRBJ1-2): KAGVTQTPRYLIKTRGQQVTLSCSPISGHRSVSWYQQTPGQGLQFLFEYFSETQRNKGNFPGRFSGRQFSNSRSEMNVSTLELGDSALYLCASSLLDGAGGGYTFGSGTRLTVV.

The V call is TRBV27, the J call TRBJ2-7, with TRBD2 matching 8 bases. This CDR3 has 16 residues. V shed 6 bases, J shed 0 bases, and the junction held 10 bases outside the gene matches. Looked up from germline, CDR1 is MNHEY and CDR2 is SMNVEV (reference sequence). CDR3 in amino acids: CASRDRSGVSSYEQYF. The DNA of the CDR3 is TGTGCCAGCAGAGATCGTAGCGGGGTCAGCTCCTACGAGCAGTACTTC.

This clone was counted between two and nine times. This chain joins TRBV7-8 and TRBJ2-5; perhaps TRBD2 as D (5 bases). The CDR3 has 14 residues. Germline-derived CDR1 and CDR2 are SGHVS and FQNEAQ. Trimming removed 5 bases from V and 1 base from J, with 11 bases in between. Written as DNA, the CDR3 is TGTGCCAGCAGCCTTAGCGCTGGCCAAGAGACCCAGTACTTC. Its translation is CASSLSAGQETQYF.

The rearrangement uses TRBV9 and TRBJ1-6, with D maybe TRBD1 (6 bases). This CDR3 region has 14 residues. Germline V gene data show CDR1 as SGDLS and CDR2 as YYNGEE. The V and J ends lost 0 bases and 8 bases respectively, with 9 bases between them. CDR3 amino acids: CASSVVGADSPLHF. As DNA, the CDR3 is TGTGCCAGCAGCGTAGTGGGGGCGGATTCACCCCTCCACTTT.